Below are 20 T cell receptor beta chains sequenced from a single sample in a study of response to subunit inactivated influenza vaccine. Via MiXCR, TCRdb re-called the RT-PCR reads, giving one row per CDR3 protein. The repertoire holds about 480,000 distinct CDR3 sequences, with roughly 13% as singletons. Specimen: PBMCs from blood, collected about 40 days after vaccination. Every receptor here comes from a man aged 50-59 years who received an inactivated influenza vaccine.

In this sample, this clonotype turned up many times. The chain carries TRBV12-3 or TRBV12-4 and TRBJ1-4; maybe TRBD1 (6 bases). The CDR3 extends over 15 amino acids. Trimming stripped 3 bases from V and 4 bases from J, with 12 bases between. The CDR3 here is CASSFWGHYNEKLFF. For the CDR3, the DNA is TGTGCCAGCAGTTTTTGGGGACACTATAATGAAAAACTGTTTTTT.

Remarks on this clonotype: A read error may explain this, as a much larger clone is one base away. The gene calls are TRBV7-2 and TRBJ2-4, with D unresolved. V was clipped by 10 bases and J by 0 bases, with 10 bases between them. This CDR3 contains 13 residues. Germline CDR1 is SGHTA and CDR2 is FQGNSA. This CDR3 reads CAISPPAKNIQYF. In DNA form, the CDR3 reads TGTGCCATCTCCCCCCCAGCCAAAAACATTCAGTACTTC.

This clonotype was seen a handful of times. The J gene is TRBJ2-1, the V gene TRBV4-3, with 16 bases matching TRBD2. This CDR3 region has 19 residues. Germline CDR1 is LGHNA and CDR2 is YSLEER. The V gene end was trimmed by 2 bases and the J gene end by 6 bases; junction bases not matched to a gene: 10. The DNA for the CDR3 is TGCGCCAGCAGCCAATGGGGACTAGCGGGAGGGCCGTTTCTCAATGAGCAGTTCTTC. This translates into CASSQWGLAGGPFLNEQFF.

This chain connects TRBV4-3 to TRBJ2-1; perhaps TRBD2 as D (6 bases). CDR1 is LGHNA, CDR2 YSLEER, per germline. This CDR3 is built from 17 residues. Trimming stripped 4 bases from V and 6 bases from J, with 22 bases between. The CDR3 coding sequence is TGCGCCAGCAGCCGGGAGGATGTCTCATGGGAACTCAATGAGCAGTTCTTC. Amino acid sequence: CASSREDVSWELNEQFF.

There are a few counts of this clonotype. The rearrangement joins TRBV7-9 to TRBJ1-1, with unresolved D. The CDR3 extends over 14 amino acids. V lost 4 bases to trimming and J lost 5 bases, with 14 bases between them. Germline lookup yields CDR1 SEHNR and CDR2 FQNEAQ (reference sequence). The CDR3 sequence is CASSSGSQPTEAFF. The CDR3 DNA follows: TGTGCCAGCAGCTCAGGCTCCCAACCGACTGAAGCTTTCTTT.

The sample holds a few counts of this clonotype. V and J are TRBV5-1 and TRBJ2-2, with a weak D call TRBD1 (6 bases). Trimming removed 2 bases from V and 3 bases from J, with 11 bases in between. Per the germline V gene, CDR1 is SGHRS and CDR2 is YFSETQ. The CDR3 length is 15 residues. This chain's CDR3 is CASSLSGAYTGELFF. In nucleotides, the CDR3 is TGCGCCAGCAGCTTATCAGGGGCTTACACCGGGGAGCTGTTTTTT.

The chain links TRBV28 to TRBJ2-1; 13 nucleotides agree with TRBD2. Germline CDR1 reads MDHEN; CDR2 reads SYDVKM. V was pared by 3 bases and J by 10 bases, with 6 bases of the junction left unmatched. The CDR3 is 15 residues long. The CDR3 spells CASSFWTSGSWEQFF. The DNA for the CDR3 is TGTGCCAGCAGTTTTTGGACTAGCGGGAGTTGGGAGCAGTTCTTC.

The chain has TRBV7-9 and TRBJ2-7; 7 bases map to TRBD2. Trimming removed 5 bases from V and 4 bases from J; junction bases left unmatched: 8. CDR1 is SEHNR, CDR2 FQNEAQ, per germline (reference sequence). The length of the CDR3 is 14 residues. The DNA of the CDR3 is TGTGCCAGCAGCCTTCTAGCGGCCCCGTACGAGCAGTACTTC. As protein: CASSLLAAPYEQYF.

This clonotype appeared a few times. The chain has TRBV6-5 and TRBJ2-7; either TRBD1 or TRBD2 may supply D (6 bases each). This CDR3 comprises 15 residues. Germline V gene lookup returns CDR1 MNHEY and CDR2 SVGAGI. V was pared by 0 bases and J by 2 bases, with 11 bases between. The CDR3 protein is CASSYSGGSPYEQYF. In DNA form, the CDR3 reads TGTGCCAGCAGTTACTCGGGGGGCAGTCCCTACGAGCAGTACTTC.

This clonotype was detected ten times or more. The genes are TRBV20-1 and TRBJ2-7; 11 bases match TRBD2. After removal of 2 bases from V and 0 bases from J, the junction contained 3 bases not matched to a gene. Germline V CDR1 and CDR2: DFQATT, SNEGSKA (reference sequence). This CDR3 is 15 amino acids long. CDR3: CSARSTSGISYEQYF. CDR3 DNA: TGCAGTGCTAGATCGACTAGCGGGATCTCCTACGAGCAGTACTTC.

This clonotype was seen a handful of times. The chain links TRBV5-5 to TRBJ1-2; no clear D gene. Trimming shortened V by 0 bases and J by 1 base, and 10 bases separated the two germline ends. Germline loops: CDR1 SGHKS, CDR2 YYEKEE (reference sequence). The CDR3 totals 15 residues. The CDR3 sequence: CASSLVAASNYGYTF. The CDR3 coding sequence is TGTGCCAGCAGCTTGGTAGCAGCAAGTAACTATGGCTACACCTTC.

This clonotype was counted between two and nine times. J is TRBJ2-3 and V is TRBV6-2 or TRBV6-3; D assignment may be TRBD1 or TRBD2 (6 bases each). Germline CDR1 is MNHEY and CDR2 is SVGEGT. The CDR3 runs 15 residues. Trimming shortened V by 4 bases and J by 4 bases, and 15 bases separated the two germline ends. CDR3 protein: CASSSLRRGADTQYF. The DNA of the CDR3 is TGTGCCAGCAGTTCACTCCGGAGGGGGGCAGATACGCAGTATTTT.

In this sample, this clonotype turned up a few times. V is TRBV7-9 and J is TRBJ1-6; D is possibly TRBD1 (5 bases). The germline V gene has CDR1 SEHNR and CDR2 FQNEAQ (reference sequence). V dropped 1 base and J dropped 7 bases, with 11 bases sitting between them. This CDR3 spans 15 amino acids. CDR3 in amino acids: CASSLGGARNSPLHF. CDR3 sequence (DNA): TGTGCCAGCAGCTTAGGGGGCGCGAGGAATTCACCCCTCCACTTT. The whole variable domain, remainder taken from reference TRBV7-9 and TRBJ1-6, is DTGVSQNPRHKITKRGQNVTFRCDPISEHNRLYWYRQTLGQGPEFLTYFQNEAQLEKSRLLSDRFSAERPKGSFSTLEIQRTEQGDSAMYLCASSLGGARNSPLHFGNGTRLTVT.

This chain connects TRBV20-1 to TRBJ2-7, with a weak D call TRBD1 (5 bases). Germline V CDR1 and CDR2: DFQATT, SNEGSKA (reference sequence). CDR3 length equals 15 residues. V was pared by 0 bases and J by 3 bases, with 15 bases between. CDR3 bases: TGCAGTGCTAGAGATGTAAGACAGAACCTCTACGAGCAGTACTTC. The encoded protein is CSARDVRQNLYEQYF.

The chain links TRBV6-1 to TRBJ1-2; 8 bases match TRBD1. This CDR3 spans 15 amino acids. Trimming removed 5 bases from V and 1 base from J; junction bases left unmatched: 6. The germline V gene has CDR1 MNHNS and CDR2 SASEGT. This CDR3 is CASSPRTGNNYGYTF. The CDR3 DNA sequence: TGTGCCAGCAGTCCCAGGACAGGGAATAACTATGGCTACACCTTC.

The chain couples TRBV6-5 to TRBJ1-4; TRBD1 is a possible D gene (6 bases). Germline V gene data show CDR1 as MNHEY and CDR2 as SVGAGI. CDR3 length: 17 residues. The V gene lost 0 bases and the J gene lost 7 bases, with 18 bases spanning the gap. The CDR3 protein is CASSYSMNWGAGEKLFF. The CDR3 DNA is TGTGCCAGCAGTTACTCAATGAACTGGGGGGCAGGTGAAAAACTGTTTTTT.

This clonotype was seen many times. This rearrangement joins TRBV4-2 to TRBJ2-7; weak D call: TRBD2 (5 bases). The CDR3 has 14 residues. The germline gives CDR1 LGHNA, CDR2 YNFKEQ. V was trimmed by 0 bases and J by 5 bases, leaving 11 bases between them. The CDR3 DNA reads as TGTGCCAGCAGCCAAGATCGGTCGGGGAACGAGCAGTACTTC. It codes for CASSQDRSGNEQYF.

This clonotype showed up many times. The chain joins TRBV5-1 to TRBJ2-4, with a weak D call TRBD2 (5 bases). V lost 4 bases and J 0 bases, leaving 5 bases between the germline ends. The CDR3 contains 13 residues. Germline assignment: CDR1 SGHRS and CDR2 YFSETQ. CDR3: CASSREAKNIQYF. In DNA, the CDR3 is TGCGCCAGCAGCCGGGAAGCCAAAAACATTCAGTACTTC.

This clonotype was seen ten or more times. The chain recombines TRBV12-3 or TRBV12-4 with TRBJ2-3, with TRBD2 matching over 8 bases. The CDR3 has 14 amino acids. V dropped 8 bases and J dropped 7; count of bases not matched to a gene: 11. The CDR3 is CASSGGPGEYTQYF. The CDR3 nucleotides read TGTGCCAGCTCGGGGGGGCCAGGGGAGTATACGCAGTATTTT.

This clonotype was found a few times. The chain carries TRBV5-1 and TRBJ2-4, with 9 bases lining up with TRBD1. After removal of 4 bases from V and 6 bases from J, the junction contained 5 bases not matched to a gene. This CDR3 has 14 residues. Looked up from germline, CDR1 is SGHRS and CDR2 is YFSETQ. CDR3 nucleotide sequence: TGCGCCAGCAGCACCCGGGACAGGGCAAACATTCAGTACTTC. This encodes CASSTRDRANIQYF.